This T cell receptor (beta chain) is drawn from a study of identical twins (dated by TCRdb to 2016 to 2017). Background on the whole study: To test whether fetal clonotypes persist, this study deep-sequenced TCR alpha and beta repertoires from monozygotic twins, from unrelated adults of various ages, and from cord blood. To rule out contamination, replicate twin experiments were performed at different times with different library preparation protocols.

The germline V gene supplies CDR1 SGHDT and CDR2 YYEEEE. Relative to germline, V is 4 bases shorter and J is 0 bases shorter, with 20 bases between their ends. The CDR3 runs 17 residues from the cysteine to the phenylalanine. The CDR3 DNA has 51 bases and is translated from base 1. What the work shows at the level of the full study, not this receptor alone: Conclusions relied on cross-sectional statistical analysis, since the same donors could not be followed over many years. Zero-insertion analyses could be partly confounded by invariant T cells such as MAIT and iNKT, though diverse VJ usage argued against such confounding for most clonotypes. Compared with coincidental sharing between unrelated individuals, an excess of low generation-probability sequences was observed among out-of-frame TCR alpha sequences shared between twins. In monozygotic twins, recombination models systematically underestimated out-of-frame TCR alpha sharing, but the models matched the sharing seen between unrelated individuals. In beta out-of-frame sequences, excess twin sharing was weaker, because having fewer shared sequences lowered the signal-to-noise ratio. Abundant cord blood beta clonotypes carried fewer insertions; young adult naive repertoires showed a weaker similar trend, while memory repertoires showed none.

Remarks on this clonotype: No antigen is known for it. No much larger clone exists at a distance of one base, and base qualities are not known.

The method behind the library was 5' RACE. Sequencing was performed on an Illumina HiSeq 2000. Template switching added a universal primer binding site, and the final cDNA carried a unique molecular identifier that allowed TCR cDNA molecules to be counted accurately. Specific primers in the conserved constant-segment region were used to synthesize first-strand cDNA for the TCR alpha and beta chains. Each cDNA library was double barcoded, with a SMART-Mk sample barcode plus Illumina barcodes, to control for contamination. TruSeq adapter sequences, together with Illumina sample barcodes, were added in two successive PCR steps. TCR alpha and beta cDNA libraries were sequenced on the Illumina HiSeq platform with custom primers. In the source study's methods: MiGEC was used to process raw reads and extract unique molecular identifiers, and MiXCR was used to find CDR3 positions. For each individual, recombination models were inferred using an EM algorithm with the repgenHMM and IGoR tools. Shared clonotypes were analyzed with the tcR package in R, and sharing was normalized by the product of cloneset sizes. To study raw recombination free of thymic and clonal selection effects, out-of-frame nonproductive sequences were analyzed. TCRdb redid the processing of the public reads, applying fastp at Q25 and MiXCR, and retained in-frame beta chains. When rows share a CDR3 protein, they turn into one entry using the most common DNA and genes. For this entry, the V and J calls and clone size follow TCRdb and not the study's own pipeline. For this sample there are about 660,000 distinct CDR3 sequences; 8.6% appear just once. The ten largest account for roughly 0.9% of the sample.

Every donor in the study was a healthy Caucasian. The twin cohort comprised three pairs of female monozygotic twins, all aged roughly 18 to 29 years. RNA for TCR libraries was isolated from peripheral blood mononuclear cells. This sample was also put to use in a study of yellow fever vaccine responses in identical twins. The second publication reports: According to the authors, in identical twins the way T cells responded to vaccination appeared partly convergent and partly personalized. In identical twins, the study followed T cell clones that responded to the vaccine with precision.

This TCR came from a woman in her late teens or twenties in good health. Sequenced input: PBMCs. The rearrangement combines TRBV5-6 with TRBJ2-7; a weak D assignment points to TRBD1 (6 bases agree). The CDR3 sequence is CASSRPRGYSSSYEQYF. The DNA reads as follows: TGTGCCAGCAGCAGACCCAGGGGCTATAGCAGCTCCTACGAGCAGTACTTC.